The clone carrying this T cell receptor beta chain was observed a handful of times. The antigen is undetermined. Gene names and germline match the mouse. The CDR3 is cut off 1 residue early in the read; its end comes from the germline J gene. CDR3 length: 13 amino acids. Trimming pared 0 bases from V and 5 bases from J, leaving 7 bases between. CDR1 NNHNN and CDR2 SYGAGS come from the germline V gene (reference sequence). Profiled with immunoSEQ multiplex PCR; TCRdb holds only in-frame clones, not every one. The repertoire holds roughly 4,200 clones, with 55% to 60% as singletons. This entry comes from a study of tissue T cells after allogeneic stem cell transplantation. The time point is: mouse harvest day 7 after allogeneic transplant. Mouse grafts combined 10^7 T-cell-depleted bone marrow cells with 10^6 splenic CD5+ T cells. Tissues came from B6→BALB/c major-mismatch GVHD mice at day 7 or 14. Study-level results: Anatomically similar tissues had similar TCR repertoires within each patient. Across patients, clones rarely overlapped, yet motif clusters were shared tissue-specifically.

Sequenced input: spleen. The gene calls are TRBV13-2 and TRBJ2-4; D is ambiguous. The clonotype was recovered from a female BALB/c mouse given C57BL/6 T cells with graft-versus-host disease after an allogeneic hematopoietic cell transplant. The CDR3 reads CASGDANLNTLYF. The DNA read from the CDR3 is TGTGCCAGCGGTGATGCGAACTTAAACACCTTGTAC.